This T cell receptor (beta chain) came from a study of blood T cell repertoires in COVID-19. The wider study: T cells, B-cell-depleted T cells, or PBMCs supplied cDNA or gDNA.

This CDR3 is built from 11 residues. V gave up 7 bases and J gave up 6 bases, with 10 bases separating them. Germline loops: CDR1 MNHEY, CDR2 SVGAGI. Under the authors' procedure: Scientists estimated how many nucleated cells there were by amplifying reference gene primers. Repertoires were generated with immunoSEQ multiplex PCR, while TCRdb's copy carries only in-frame clones and drops some. V and J calls and clone size follow that table, whereas D and trimming were derived from the DNA. The sample consists of about 350,000 clones, about 87% of them appearing once. In this sample, this clone turned up once.

The specimen sequenced was peripheral blood. The chain is built from TRBV6-5 and TRBJ2-7; no definite D call. This receptor was taken from a woman in her forties or fifties with COVID-19, enrolled during active disease. CDR3 residues: CASTRGGEQYF. The CDR3 region has the DNA TGTGCCAGCACGCGAGGCGGCGAGCAGTACTTC.